Listed below are T cell receptor beta chains from one sample, sequenced in a study of blood T cell repertoires in COVID-19. Profiled with immunoSEQ multiplex PCR; TCRdb holds only in-frame clones, not every one. This table holds 95,000 to 150,000 clones, roughly 88% found once. Sequencing used peripheral blood. Receptors were obtained from a man aged 35 to 55 with acute or convalescent COVID-19. CDR3s include the opening cysteine and the closing phenylalanine or tryptophan. Each record gives: V gene, D gene, J gene, clone size, CDR3 protein, CDR3 DNA. D genes are given only for firm matches. Clone size is shown for a subset of rows, as once, few, many or a class of expanded clone.

V gene: TRBV7-9
D gene: TRBD1
J gene: TRBJ2-4
clone size: once
CDR3 protein: CASSSPARQGGKNIQYF
CDR3 DNA: TGTGCCAGCAGCTCACCAGCACGACAGGGGGGCAAAAACATTCAGTACTTC

V gene: TRBV9
D gene: NA
J gene: TRBJ1-1
clone size: NA
CDR3 protein: CASSVVSGVTEAFF
CDR3 DNA: TGTGCCAGCAGCGTAGTGTCAGGGGTAACTGAAGCTTTCTTT

V gene: TRBV9
D gene: TRBD1
J gene: TRBJ1-2
clone size: NA
CDR3 protein: CASSGGDRANYGYTF
CDR3 DNA: TGTGCCAGCAGCGGAGGGGACAGGGCTAACTATGGCTACACCTTC

V gene: TRBV23-1
D gene: NA
J gene: TRBJ2-5
clone size: NA
CDR3 protein: CASSPRGRETQYF
CDR3 DNA: TGCGCCAGCAGCCCCCGGGGTCGGGAGACCCAGTACTTC

V gene: TRBV5-6
D gene: TRBD1
J gene: TRBJ1-2
clone size: NA
CDR3 protein: CASSLDRGNGYTF
CDR3 DNA: TGTGCCAGCAGCCTGGACAGGGGTAATGGCTACACCTTC

V gene: TRBV10-1
D gene: NA
J gene: TRBJ1-2
clone size: NA
CDR3 protein: CASSETGFRPYTF
CDR3 DNA: TGCGCCAGCAGTGAGACAGGCTTCCGTCCCTACACCTTC

V gene: TRBV5-1
D gene: TRBD1
J gene: TRBJ2-2
clone size: NA
CDR3 protein: CASSSDRANTGELFF
CDR3 DNA: TGCGCCAGCAGTTCAGACAGGGCGAACACCGGGGAGCTGTTTTTT

V gene: TRBV19
D gene: NA
J gene: TRBJ1-2
clone size: NA
CDR3 protein: CASSIDRSYGYTF
CDR3 DNA: TGTGCCAGTAGTATCGACAGGTCCTATGGCTACACCTTC

V gene: TRBV30
D gene: TRBD2
J gene: TRBJ2-7
clone size: few
CDR3 protein: CAWSILAGVGEQYF
CDR3 DNA: TGTGCCTGGTCAATTTTAGCGGGAGTTGGCGAGCAGTACTTC

V gene: TRBV6-2/TRBV6-3
D gene: TRBD2
J gene: TRBJ2-1
clone size: NA
CDR3 protein: CASSPGLAGGVIYNEQFF
CDR3 DNA: TGTGCCAGCAGCCCGGGACTAGCGGGAGGGGTGATCTACAATGAGCAGTTCTTC

V gene: TRBV18
D gene: NA
J gene: TRBJ1-1
clone size: NA
CDR3 protein: CASSPDRDTEAFF
CDR3 DNA: TGTGCCAGCTCACCTGACCGGGACACTGAAGCTTTCTTT

V gene: TRBV12-3/TRBV12-4
D gene: NA
J gene: TRBJ2-7
clone size: NA
CDR3 protein: CASSRGSYEQYF
CDR3 DNA: TGTGCCAGCAGTCGGGGGTCCTACGAGCAGTACTTC